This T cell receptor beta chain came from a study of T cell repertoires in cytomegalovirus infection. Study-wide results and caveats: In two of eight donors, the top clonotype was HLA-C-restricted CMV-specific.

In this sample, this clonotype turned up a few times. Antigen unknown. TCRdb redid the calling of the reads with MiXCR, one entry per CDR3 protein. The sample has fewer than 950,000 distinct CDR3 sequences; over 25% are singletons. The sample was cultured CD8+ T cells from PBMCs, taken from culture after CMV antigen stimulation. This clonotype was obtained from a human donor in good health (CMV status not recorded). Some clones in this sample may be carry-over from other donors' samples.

CDR3: CSAHLQGNEQFF. The CDR3 nucleotides read TGCAGCGCCCATCTACAAGGGAATGAGCAGTTCTTC. The chain couples TRBV29-1 to TRBJ2-1, with no clear D. Germline V CDR1 and CDR2: SQVTM, ANQGSEA. The CDR3 totals 12 residues. The V and J ends lost 7 bases and 7 bases respectively, with 14 bases between them.